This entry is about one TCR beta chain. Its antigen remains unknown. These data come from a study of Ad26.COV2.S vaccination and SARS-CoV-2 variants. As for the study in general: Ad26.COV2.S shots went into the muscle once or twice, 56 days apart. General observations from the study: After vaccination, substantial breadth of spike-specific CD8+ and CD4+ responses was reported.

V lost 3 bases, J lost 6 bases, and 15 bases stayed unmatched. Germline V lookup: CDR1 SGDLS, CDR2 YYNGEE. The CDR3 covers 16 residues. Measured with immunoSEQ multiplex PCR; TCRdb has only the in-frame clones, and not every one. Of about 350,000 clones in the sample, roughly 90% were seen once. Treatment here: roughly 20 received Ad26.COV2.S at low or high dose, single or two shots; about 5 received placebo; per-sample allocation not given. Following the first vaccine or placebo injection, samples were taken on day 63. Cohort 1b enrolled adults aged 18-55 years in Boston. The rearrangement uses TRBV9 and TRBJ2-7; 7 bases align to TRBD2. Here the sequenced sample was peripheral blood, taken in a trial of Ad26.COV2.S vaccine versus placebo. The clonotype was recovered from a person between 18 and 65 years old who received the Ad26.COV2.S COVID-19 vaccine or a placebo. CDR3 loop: CASSDPGVGGPREQYF. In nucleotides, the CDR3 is TGTGCCAGCAGCGATCCTGGGGTGGGAGGGCCACGCGAGCAGTACTTC.